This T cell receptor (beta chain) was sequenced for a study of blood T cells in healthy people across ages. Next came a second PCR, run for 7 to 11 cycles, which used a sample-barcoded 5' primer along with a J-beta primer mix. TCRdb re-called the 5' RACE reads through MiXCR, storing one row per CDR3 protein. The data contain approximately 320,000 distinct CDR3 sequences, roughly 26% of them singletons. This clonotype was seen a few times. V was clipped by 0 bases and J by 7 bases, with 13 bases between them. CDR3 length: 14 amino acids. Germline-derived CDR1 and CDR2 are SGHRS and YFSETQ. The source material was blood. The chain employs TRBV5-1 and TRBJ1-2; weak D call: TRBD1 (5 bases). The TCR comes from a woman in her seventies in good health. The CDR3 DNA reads TGCGCCAGCAGCTTGGAGCGTGTGGGGGGTGGCTACACCTTC. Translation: CASSLERVGGGYTF. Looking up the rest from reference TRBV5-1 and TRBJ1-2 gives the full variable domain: KAGVTQTPRYLIKTRGQQVTLSCSPISGHRSVSWYQQTPGQGLQFLFEYFSETQRNKGNFPGRFSGRQFSNSRSEMNVSTLELGDSALYLCASSLERVGGGYTFGSGTRLTVV.